The clone carrying this T cell receptor (beta chain) was seen only once. These data originate in a study of shared T cell receptors in the human thymus. Assay used: immunoSEQ multiplex PCR; TCRdb lists only in-frame clones, some missing. Of approximately 400,000 clones in the sample, 95% were seen once. Sequencing input: thymocytes. The sequence was collected from a human donor.

The CDR3 bases are TGTGCCAGCAGTGAAAGAAACCTCCCGGACTATGGCTACACCTTC. Its protein is CASSERNLPDYGYTF. The chain couples TRBV6-1 to TRBJ1-2; no definite D call. The CDR3 loop spans 15 amino acids. Germline V gives CDR1 MNHNS, CDR2 SASEGT. Trimming pared 2 bases from V and 3 bases from J, leaving 13 bases between.